This T cell receptor (beta chain) was sequenced for a study of shared clonotypes between healthy human individuals. In its sample, this clone was seen once. Per the study methods: With immunoSEQ giving junction-only sequences and no quality scores, filtering differed. Generated by immunoSEQ multiplex PCR, the TCRdb table keeps only in-frame clones and is missing some. The V and J calls and clone size are taken from that table; D and trimming were inferred from the DNA. This sample carries 2 million to 2.5 million clones, 90% to 95% of them seen once, and the ten largest clones take approximately 0.4%. CD4+ cells were split into CD45RA+ naive and CD45RA-negative memory subsets. Germline V lookup: CDR1 MDHEN, CDR2 SYDVKM. With 4 bases removed from V and 9 bases from J, the gap between germline ends came to 24 bases. The CDR3 runs 16 residues.

The material sequenced was naive CD4+ T cells from PBMCs. Subset reported: CD45RA+ positively selected. The TCR comes from a man between 18 and 35 years old in good health. Some clones in this sample may be carry-over from other donors' samples. The chain employs TRBV28 and TRBJ1-2, with D possibly being TRBD1 (5 bases). The chain's CDR3 is CASSSGDQQARSSYTF. The DNA of the CDR3 is TGTGCCAGCAGTTCTGGGGACCAACAGGCCCGTAGCAGCTACACCTTC.